A selection of T cell receptor beta chains follows, all from one sample in a study of sequential checkpoint blockade in melanoma. Sequencing used immunoSEQ multiplex PCR; TCRdb keeps in-frame clones, though not all of them. The table shows 7,000 to 9,500 clones, with over 45% occurring only once. The specimen was CD8+ T cells sorted from blood (inferred from file names), collected from a patient given nivolumab and ipilimumab in sequence. The receptors originated from a human donor with melanoma. CDR3s include the opening cysteine and the closing phenylalanine or tryptophan. The order of the fields is clone size, V gene, D gene, J gene, CDR3 DNA, CDR3 protein. The D gene is left open where the match is weak. The listing skips clone size in some rows; elsewhere it reads once, few, many or a size class.

size: .; V: TRBV5-4; D: TRBD2; J: TRBJ2-3; DNA: TGTGCCAGCAGCCCGGGACTAGCGGCTCCCCTTAGCACAGATACGCAGTATTTT; CDR3: CASSPGLAAPLSTDTQYF
size: few; V: TRBV7-2; D: TRBD2; J: TRBJ2-7; DNA: TGTGCCAGCAGCCAAGGGATACGGGGGGGCTACGAGCAGTACTTC; CDR3: CASSQGIRGGYEQYF
size: .; V: TRBV28; D: .; J: TRBJ1-5; DNA: TGTGCCAGTAACACGATTCCCAATCAGCCCCAGCATTTT; CDR3: CASNTIPNQPQHF
size: .; V: TRBV9; D: TRBD1; J: TRBJ2-7; DNA: TGTGCCAGCAGCGCCTCGACAGGGAGCTCCTACGAGCAGTACTTC; CDR3: CASSASTGSSYEQYF
size: .; V: TRBV2; D: TRBD1; J: TRBJ2-7; DNA: TGTGCCAGCAGGATCTGGACAGGGTACGAGCAGTACTTC; CDR3: CASRIWTGYEQYF
size: .; V: TRBV28; D: TRBD1; J: TRBJ2-7; DNA: TGTGCCAGCAGTTTATCAGCAGGGGGCTACGAGCAGTACTTC; CDR3: CASSLSAGGYEQYF
size: medium-sized; V: TRBV10-2; D: TRBD1; J: TRBJ1-5; DNA: TGCGCCAGCAGCTGGACAGGGGGTTCGGATCAGCCCCAGCATTTT; CDR3: CASSWTGGSDQPQHF
size: .; V: TRBV19; D: .; J: TRBJ2-7; DNA: TGTGCCAGTAGTTCCCCGGACTCACCCTACGAGCAGTACTTC; CDR3: CASSSPDSPYEQYF
size: .; V: TRBV28; D: .; J: TRBJ2-2; DNA: TGTGCCAGCAGTTTAGAGGCCGGGTATAGGGGGGAGCTGTTTTTT; CDR3: CASSLEAGYRGELFF
size: .; V: TRBV4-1; D: TRBD2; J: TRBJ2-7; DNA: TGCGCCAGCAGCCCATGGACTAGCGGGGGCTCCTACGAGCAGTACTTC; CDR3: CASSPWTSGGSYEQYF
size: .; V: TRBV5-4; D: TRBD1; J: TRBJ2-7; DNA: TGTGCCAGCAGCTTGGGGACAGGGAAGTACGAGCAGTACTTC; CDR3: CASSLGTGKYEQYF
size: few; V: TRBV27; D: TRBD1; J: TRBJ2-7; DNA: TGTGCCAGCAGCTTGCCCGACAGGGGCAGACCCTACGAGCAGTACTTC; CDR3: CASSLPDRGRPYEQYF
size: .; V: TRBV2; D: TRBD1; J: TRBJ1-3; DNA: TGTGCCAGCAGAGCAGGGGGAGACTCTGGAAACACCATATATTTT; CDR3: CASRAGGDSGNTIYF
size: .; V: TRBV6-1; D: .; J: TRBJ1-2; DNA: TGTGCCAGCAGTCCAGGGATGGTCTATGGCTACACCTTC; CDR3: CASSPGMVYGYTF
size: .; V: TRBV5-6; D: .; J: TRBJ2-7; DNA: TGTGCCAGCAGCTTAGGGGGGGGCCTCTACGAGCAGTACTTC; CDR3: CASSLGGGLYEQYF
size: few; V: TRBV7-2; D: .; J: TRBJ2-7; DNA: TGTGCCAGCAGCTTAGGGGCATACTCCTACGAGCAGTACTTC; CDR3: CASSLGAYSYEQYF
size: .; V: TRBV9; D: TRBD2; J: TRBJ2-7; DNA: TGTGCCAGCAGCGTAGGGGCTAGCGGGAGTGTTTACGAGCAGTACTTC; CDR3: CASSVGASGSVYEQYF
size: medium-sized; V: TRBV29-1; D: TRBD1; J: TRBJ1-2; DNA: TGCAGCGTTGAATGCCGGGACAGGGTAACCCCCCTTAACTATGGCTACACCTTC; CDR3: CSVECRDRVTPLNYGYTF
size: once; V: TRBV11-2; D: .; J: TRBJ2-7; DNA: TGTGCCAGCAGCACTAGGGGGGGCGGTGGTTACGAGCAGTACTTC; CDR3: CASSTRGGGGYEQYF
size: .; V: TRBV6-5; D: .; J: TRBJ2-7; DNA: TGTGCCAGCAGCTATTACGGGGGGCCCAACGAGCAGTACTTC; CDR3: CASSYYGGPNEQYF